A selection of T cell receptor beta chains follows, all from one sample in a study of blood T cell repertoires in COVID-19. The repertoire was sequenced with immunoSEQ multiplex PCR; TCRdb's copy has only in-frame clones and lacks some. The data contain around 300,000 clones, nearly 90% of them singletons. Material for sequencing was peripheral blood. These receptors came from a woman aged 40-49 years with COVID-19, enrolled during active disease. Each CDR3 is given with its conserved first and last residue. The D gene is left open where the match is weak. For some rows the clone size is stated as once, few or many, or as a class when expanded; others skip it.

>TRBD1|TRBJ2-3|few|TRBV6-2/TRBV6-3
TGTGCCAGCAGTCCGACAGGGATAGGAGATACGCAGTATTTT
CASSPTGIGDTQYF
>TRBD2|TRBJ2-1|.|TRBV5-1
TGCGCCAGCAGCTTACTAGCGGGAGTAGACAATGAGCAGTTCTTC
CASSLLAGVDNEQFF
>TRBD1|TRBJ2-5|.|TRBV29-1
TGCAGCGTGGCAGGGGGCTCCCAGGGAGAGACCCAGTACTTC
CSVAGGSQGETQYF
>.|TRBJ2-7|once|TRBV6-5
TGTGCCAGCCAAAAAACCCCAGGGGTTACCTACGAGCAGTACTTC
CASQKTPGVTYEQYF
>TRBD1|TRBJ1-2|.|TRBV28
TGTGCCAGCAGCTTCGGGACAGGGGCATATGGCTACACCTTC
CASSFGTGAYGYTF
>TRBD1|TRBJ1-2|once|TRBV24-1
TGTGCCACCAGTGATGGGGACAGGGTCAGAGGCTACACCTTC
CATSDGDRVRGYTF
>TRBD2|TRBJ2-3|.|TRBV10-3
TGTGCCATCAGTGAGGTAGCGGGTACCACAGATACGCAGTATTTT
CAISEVAGTTDTQYF
>TRBD2|TRBJ2-5|.|TRBV7-3
TGTGCCAGCAGCGAACTAGCGGGAGGTGGGCAAGAGACCCAGTACTTC
CASSELAGGGQETQYF
>TRBD1|TRBJ1-2|.|TRBV28
TGTGCCAGCAGAGCCGGGACAGGGGGGGATGGCTACACCTTC
CASRAGTGGDGYTF
>TRBD1|TRBJ1-2|.|TRBV3-1/TRBV3-2
TGTGCCAGCAGCCAAGGCCCACAGGGGAGCTATGGCTACACCTTC
CASSQGPQGSYGYTF
>TRBD1|TRBJ2-3|.|TRBV6-2/TRBV6-3
TGTGCCAGCAGTTACAGGGGGCGCACAGATACGCAGTATTTT
CASSYRGRTDTQYF
>TRBD1|TRBJ2-3|.|TRBV5-1
TGCGCCAGCAGCTGGCAGGGGGCCCGAGATACGCAGTATTTT
CASSWQGARDTQYF
>.|TRBJ2-7|.|TRBV7-2
TGTGCCAGCAGCTCCTCGGGGGAGCAGTACTTC
CASSSSGEQYF
>.|TRBJ1-2|few|TRBV5-4
TGTGCCAGCAGCTTGGTCCGTGTGGCTGGCTACACCTTC
CASSLVRVAGYTF
>.|TRBJ1-2|.|TRBV19
TGTGCCAGTAGTATATCCTGGGCGATCTATGGCTACACCTTC
CASSISWAIYGYTF
>TRBD1|TRBJ2-7|.|TRBV6-1
TGTGCCAGCAGTGAGTTGGGACAGCCGTACGAGCAGTACTTC
CASSELGQPYEQYF
>.|TRBJ2-3|.|TRBV6-2/TRBV6-3
TGTGCCAGCAGTTACTGGACAGGGAGGGCAACAGATACGCAGTATTTT
CASSYWTGRATDTQYF
>TRBD2|TRBJ2-1|.|TRBV19
TGTGCCAGTAGTATGGTCGGGAGGGACTACAATGAGCAGTTCTTC
CASSMVGRDYNEQFF
>TRBD1|TRBJ2-3|.|TRBV29-1
TGCAGCGTTGGGGGACAGGGGGCGAATACGCAGTATTTT
CSVGGQGANTQYF
>.|TRBJ1-4|.|TRBV9
TGTGCCAGCAGCGAAGGGAGTACAAGAGGGAATGAAAAACTGTTTTTT
CASSEGSTRGNEKLFF
>TRBD2|TRBJ2-3|.|TRBV27
TGTGCCAGCAGTTTTGGGGGGGTCGGGACAGATACGCAGTATTTT
CASSFGGVGTDTQYF
>.|TRBJ1-2|.|TRBV3-1/TRBV3-2
TGTGCCAGCAGCCAATCATCTCAGGGTGGCTACACCTTC
CASSQSSQGGYTF
>TRBD1|TRBJ1-1|few|TRBV6-2/TRBV6-3
TGTGCCAGCAGTCCGAGGGACAGGGACACTGAAGCTTTCTTT
CASSPRDRDTEAFF
>.|TRBJ1-1|.|TRBV27
TGTGCCAGCAGTCCTACGAAGGGGTGGAACACTGAAGCTTTCTTT
CASSPTKGWNTEAFF
>.|TRBJ1-1|few|TRBV19
TGTGCCAGTAGTATTTCACGGGTTAGCACTGAAGCTTTCTTT
CASSISRVSTEAFF
>TRBD1|TRBJ1-2|.|TRBV19
TGTGCCAGTGCTCCGGGACAGGGGGGTTTTGGCTACACCTTC
CASAPGQGGFGYTF
>TRBD1|TRBJ1-4|.|TRBV7-9
TGTGCCAGCAGCTTACTGGCCGGGACAGGGGGAGAAAAACTGTTTTTT
CASSLLAGTGGEKLFF
>.|TRBJ2-3|.|TRBV9
TGTGCCAGCAGCGACCCACGGAGTCCAGATACGCAGTATTTT
CASSDPRSPDTQYF
>.|TRBJ1-6|.|TRBV12-3/TRBV12-4
TGTGCCAGCAGTACCCACAGTTCACCCCTCCACTTT
CASSTHSSPLHF
>.|TRBJ1-2|.|TRBV9
TGTGCCAGCAGCTCAGGAGGCGGCTACACCTTC
CASSSGGGYTF
>.|TRBJ1-2|.|TRBV28
TGTGCCAGCAGAGACAGCCAACCTAACTATGGCTACACCTTC
CASRDSQPNYGYTF
>.|TRBJ2-3|.|TRBV29-1
TGCAGCGTCCAACGACAAAGCACAGATACGCAGTATTTT
CSVQRQSTDTQYF
>TRBD2|TRBJ2-7|.|TRBV29-1
TGCAGCGCCTCTCGGGGGGACGAGCAGTACTTC
CSASRGDEQYF
>.|TRBJ2-1|.|TRBV19
TGTGCCAGTACCCCGAGGCCATTGAGCTCCTACAATGAGCAGTTCTTC
CASTPRPLSSYNEQFF
>TRBD2|TRBJ2-1|.|TRBV9
TGTGCCAGCAGCGTAGGAGCGGGGGGCCACCACAATGAGCAGTTCTTC
CASSVGAGGHHNEQFF
>.|TRBJ2-6|.|TRBV19
TGTGCCAGTAGCATGTTTCAAGGGGCTGGGGCCAACGTCCTGACTTTC
CASSMFQGAGANVLTF
>TRBD1|TRBJ1-1|.|TRBV10-3
TGTGCCATCACTCCGGACAGGGGGGACACTGAAGCTTTCTTT
CAITPDRGDTEAFF
>.|TRBJ1-2|.|TRBV2
TGTGCCAGCAGTGAAGCAAAGGGGTTAGCCTATGGCTACACCTTC
CASSEAKGLAYGYTF
>.|TRBJ2-3|.|TRBV20-1
TGCAGTGCTAGTGGGCCCGATACGCAGTATTTT
CSASGPDTQYF
>.|TRBJ2-4|.|TRBV2
TGTGCCAGCAGTGAAGTCGGGATTCGGATGAACATTCAGTACTTC
CASSEVGIRMNIQYF
>.|TRBJ1-6|.|TRBV5-1
TGCGCCAGCAGCTTGGGTTCACGGGGAACTTCACCCCTCCACTTT
CASSLGSRGTSPLHF
>TRBD1|TRBJ1-6|.|TRBV14
TGTGCCAGCAGCCATTTGGACAGGGCTAATTCACCCCTCCACTTT
CASSHLDRANSPLHF
>.|TRBJ2-7|.|TRBV28
TGTGCCAGCAGTTTAAGCGGGCCCTCCTACGAGCAGTACTTC
CASSLSGPSYEQYF